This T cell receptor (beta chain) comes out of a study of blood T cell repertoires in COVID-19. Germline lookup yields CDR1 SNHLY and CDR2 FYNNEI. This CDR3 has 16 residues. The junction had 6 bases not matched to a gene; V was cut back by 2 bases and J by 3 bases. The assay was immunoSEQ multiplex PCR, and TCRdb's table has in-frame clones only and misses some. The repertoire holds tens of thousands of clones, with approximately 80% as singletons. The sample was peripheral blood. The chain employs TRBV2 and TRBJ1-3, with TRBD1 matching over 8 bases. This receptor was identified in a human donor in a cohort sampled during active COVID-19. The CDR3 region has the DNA TGTGCCAGCAGTGAATCCCAGGGGGCTTATGGAAACACCATATATTTT. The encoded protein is CASSESQGAYGNTIYF.